This note documents a single TCR beta chain sequence. Its matching antigen is unknown. This sample is drawn from a study of CD8+ T cells in alopecia areata. Study results and limitations: Higher clonality was seen in lesional scalp than in normal scalp, especially in alopecia totalis/universalis. Patients shared TCRs less clearly than mice did, possibly for HLA-related reasons.

Lesional scalp tissue (obtained by punch biopsy) and peripheral blood were collected from alopecia areata patients. Using a FACSAria, the CD4+ and CD8+ T cells were sorted from the PBMCs. This CDR3 region has 11 residues. CDR1 and CDR2 from the germline V gene are SGHVS and FNYEAQ. Trimming removed 7 bases from V and 1 base from J, with 4 bases in between. After isolation, RNA underwent reverse transcription to generate cDNA as the sequencing template. TCRdb keeps only in-frame clones here, not all; method: immunoSEQ multiplex PCR. The sample carries some 120,000 clones, approximately 47% recorded once.

The sequence was collected from a human donor with alopecia areata. The sequenced sample was NKG2D-low CD8+ T cells sorted from blood. The rearrangement joins TRBV7-6 to TRBJ2-5; no clear D gene. This chain's CDR3 is CASMAQETQYF. The DNA of the CDR3 is TGTGCCAGCATGGCCCAAGAGACCCAGTACTTC. Looking up the rest from reference TRBV7-6 and TRBJ2-5 gives the full variable domain: GAGVSQSPRYKVTKRGQDVALRCDPISGHVSLYWYRQALGQGPEFLTYFNYEAQQDKSGLPNDRFSAERPEGSISTLTIQRTEQRDSAMYRCASMAQETQYFGPGTRLLVL.